This T cell receptor beta chain was sequenced in a study of blood T cell repertoires in COVID-19. Study details: Samples of COVID-19 (acute and convalescent) were obtained from the United States, Italy and Spain.

Data came from immunoSEQ multiplex PCR; TCRdb stores just in-frame clones and leaves some out. The profile shows just over 250,000 clones, more than 75% of them singletons. The V and J ends lost 6 bases and 5 bases respectively, with 8 bases between them. The CDR3 has 12 amino acids. The germline V gene encodes CDR1 SNHLY and CDR2 FYNNEI. The rearrangement uses TRBV2 and TRBJ2-1, with D unresolved. Specimen: peripheral blood. This clonotype was sampled from a man aged 40-50 years who had recovered from COVID-19. The CDR3 here is CASSPLHNEQFF. The CDR3 DNA sequence: TGTGCCAGCAGCCCACTTCACAATGAGCAGTTCTTC.